This T cell receptor beta chain emerged from a study of early T cells in non-severe SARS-CoV-2 infection. CDR1 is DFQATT and CDR2 is SNEGSKA in the germline V gene (reference sequence). V was trimmed by 8 bases and J by 2 bases, leaving 15 bases between them. This CDR3 comprises 13 residues. Tagging with unique molecular identifiers was applied to individual cDNA molecules. Using its own MiXCR run on the 5' RACE reads, TCRdb lists one record per CDR3 protein. The data contain approximately 69,000 distinct CDR3 sequences, around 12% of them singletons. This clonotype came up many times. This specimen was whole blood, taken at baseline. V is TRBV20-1 and J is TRBJ1-1; TRBD1 might be the D (6 bases). The receptor's source is an adult who was a healthcare worker with PCR-confirmed SARS-CoV-2 infection or an uninfected control (not recorded which). The CDR3 is CSWAGAGNTEAFF. CDR3 nucleotide sequence: TGCAGTTGGGCAGGGGCCGGAAACACTGAAGCTTTCTTT.